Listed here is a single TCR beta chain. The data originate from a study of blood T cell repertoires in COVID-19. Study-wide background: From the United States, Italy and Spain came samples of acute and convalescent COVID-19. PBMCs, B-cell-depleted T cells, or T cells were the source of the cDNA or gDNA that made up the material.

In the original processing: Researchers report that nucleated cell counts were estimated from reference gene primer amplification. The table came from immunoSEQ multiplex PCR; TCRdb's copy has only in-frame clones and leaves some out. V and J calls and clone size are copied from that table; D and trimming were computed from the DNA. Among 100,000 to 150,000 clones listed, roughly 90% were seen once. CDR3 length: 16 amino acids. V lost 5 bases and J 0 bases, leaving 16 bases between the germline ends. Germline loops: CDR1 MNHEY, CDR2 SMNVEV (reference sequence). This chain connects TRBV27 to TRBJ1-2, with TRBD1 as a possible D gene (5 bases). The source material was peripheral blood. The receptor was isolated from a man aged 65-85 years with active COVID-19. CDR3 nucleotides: TGTGCCAGCAGTCCCTTAGGCGGAGGGGCTAACTATGGCTACACCTTC. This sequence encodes CASSPLGGGANYGYTF.